Each of the 13 T cell receptor beta chains below was sequenced from the same sample in a study of Graves' ophthalmopathy and Graves' hyperthyroidism. The authors amplified TCR beta CDR3 regions, and they did so from RNA transcripts for repertoire sequencing. An opening RT-PCR round employed HTBI primers and preceded a second-round multiplex PCR. TCRdb processed the multiplex PCR reads anew with MiXCR; each CDR3 protein has one entry. This table holds 400,000 to 500,000 distinct CDR3 sequences, roughly 21% found once. The sequenced sample was peripheral blood. The source of these receptors is a woman younger than 35 with stable Graves' hyperthyroidism.

The chain recombines TRBV20-1 with TRBJ1-2; 7 positions agree with TRBD1. This CDR3 comprises 12 residues. Germline CDR1 DFQATT, CDR2 SNEGSKA (reference sequence). J lost 7 bases, V lost 5 bases, and 7 bases had no gene match. The CDR3 DNA reads TGCAGTGCTTTAGGGGGCGCTGGTGGCTACACCTTC. Its protein is CSALGGAGGYTF.

As for this clonotype: It may be a read error: a sequence one base away is much more abundant. The chain recombines TRBV11-2 with TRBJ1-6, with a tentative D call TRBD1 (5 bases). The CDR3 runs 12 residues. The germline V and J ends were trimmed by 4 bases and 13 bases, with 11 bases remaining between them. CDR1 is SGHAT, CDR2 FQNNGV, per germline. CDR3 coding DNA: TGTGCCAGCAGCTCACTGGGGGACCCCCTCCACTTT. Protein product: CASSSLGDPLHF.

This clonotype was counted ten times or more. The J gene is TRBJ2-5, the V gene TRBV6-1; the D gene is possibly TRBD2 (5 bases). V was pared by 3 bases and J by 0 bases, with 8 bases between. The CDR3 contains 14 residues. In germline, CDR1 is MNHNS, CDR2 SASEGT. CDR3 DNA: TGTGCCAGCAGTGAGTGGAGGAACCAAGAGACCCAGTACTTC. Translating it yields CASSEWRNQETQYF.

The chain has TRBV4-3 and TRBJ2-5; 11 positions match TRBD2. J gave up 4 bases and V 0 bases, and 4 bases lay outside the gene matches. This CDR3 region has 16 residues. Germline V gene data show CDR1 as LGHNA and CDR2 as YSLEER. CDR3 sequence (DNA): TGCGCCAGCAGCCAAGATCCTAGCGGGAGGTTAGAGACCCAGTACTTC. Translation: CASSQDPSGRLETQYF.

This clonotype was counted many times. The CDR3 coding sequence is TGTGCCAGCAGCAAGGGGGCGGGCTATGGCTACACCTTC. Amino acids: CASSKGAGYGYTF. The chain has TRBV11-2 and TRBJ1-2, with TRBD1 matching over 7 bases. CDR3 length equals 13 residues. Germline V lookup: CDR1 SGHAT, CDR2 FQNNGV. V lost 5 bases to trimming and J lost 4 bases; unmatched junction nucleotides: 4. Combining the CDR3 with reference TRBV11-2 and TRBJ1-2 gives the whole variable domain EAGVAQSPRYKIIEKRQSVAFWCNPISGHATLYWYQQILGQGPKLLIQFQNNGVVDDSQLPKDRFSAERLKGVDSTLKIQPAKLEDSAVYLCASSKGAGYGYTFGSGTRLTVV.

J is TRBJ1-5 and V is TRBV7-9, with D perhaps matching TRBD1 (5 bases). CDR1 SEHNR and CDR2 FQNEAQ come from the germline V gene (reference sequence). The germline V and J ends were trimmed by 2 bases and 11 bases, with 13 bases remaining between them. The CDR3 length is 13 residues. The CDR3 nucleotides are TGTGCCAGCAGCTTATCAGGGTTCAGAGCCCAGCATTTT. Its translation is CASSLSGFRAQHF.

This clonotype showed up just once. The genes are TRBV24-1 and TRBJ1-2; D ambiguous. Germline V lookup: CDR1 KGHDR, CDR2 SFDVKD. This CDR3 has 14 residues. Trimming removed 4 bases from V and 0 bases from J, with 8 bases in between. This CDR3 reads CATSEDGTNYGYTF. For the CDR3, the DNA is TGTGCCACCAGTGAAGACGGAACTAACTATGGCTACACCTTC.

To note about this clonotype: A read error may explain this, as a much larger clone is one base away. The rearrangement links TRBV5-5 to TRBJ1-1; D not resolved. Trimming took off 3 bases at V and 4 bases at J, with 16 bases between the two ends. Germline CDR1 and CDR2: SGHKS and YYEKEE (reference sequence). This CDR3 region has 15 residues. The CDR3 spells CASSSLREEATEAFF. The CDR3 DNA follows: TGTGCCAGCAGCTCCCTCCGGGAGGAGGCCACTGAAGCTTTCTTT.

This clonotype was observed at least ten times. CDR3 amino acids: CASRQAPKAFF. For the CDR3, the DNA is TGTGCTAGTAGACAGGCACCAAAAGCTTTCTTT. The chain has TRBV12-5 and TRBJ1-1; maybe TRBD1 (6 bases). Trimming shortened V by 8 bases and J by 9 bases, and 13 bases separated the two germline ends. CDR1 and CDR2 (germline): LGHNT, FRNRAP. This CDR3 is 11 amino acids long.

To note about this clonotype: Without the conserved terminal phenylalanine or tryptophan, this CDR3 likely stems from a read error. It is unclear where the CDR3 begins or ends on the DNA, so no DNA is shown, and the CDR3 is as TCRdb lists it. The chain combines TRBV5-1 with TRBJ1-1. The V gene's germline CDR1 is SGHRS and CDR2 YFSETQ. From its first to its last residue, the CDR3 has 13 amino acids. CDR3 protein: CASSLGGNTEACY.

The gene calls are TRBV6-2 or TRBV6-3 and TRBJ1-1; D gene unclear. The CDR3 loop spans 13 amino acids. The germline V and J ends were trimmed by 4 bases and 10 bases, with 16 bases remaining between them. The germline V gene encodes CDR1 MNHEY and CDR2 SVGEGT. In nucleotides, the CDR3 is TGTGCCAGCAGTTGGGATGCCGAGGGAAGAGCTTTCTTT. Translating gives CASSWDAEGRAFF.

This clonotype was counted many times. This chain links TRBV11-2 with TRBJ2-1; D possibly corresponds to TRBD1 (6 bases). From germline, CDR1 is SGHAT and CDR2 FQNNGV. V dropped 5 bases and J dropped 8 bases, with 10 bases sitting between them. The CDR3 is made up of 12 amino acids. CDR3 protein: CASSPQGYEQFF. Written as DNA, the CDR3 is TGTGCCAGCAGCCCGCAGGGGTATGAGCAGTTCTTC.

This clonotype appeared many times. This chain joins TRBV9 and TRBJ2-5; the D gene is possibly TRBD1 (6 bases). The CDR3 runs to 14 residues. Trimming took 0 bases from V and 5 from J, leaving 11 bases between them. Germline-derived CDR1 and CDR2 are SGDLS and YYNGEE. CDR3 protein: CASSVEGQGETQYF. The CDR3 DNA sequence: TGTGCCAGCAGCGTAGAGGGGCAGGGGGAGACCCAGTACTTC. The full variable domain, with the rest looked up from reference TRBV9 and TRBJ2-5, is DSGVTQTPKHLITATGQRVTLRCSPRSGDLSVYWYQQSLDQGLQFLIQYYNGEERAKGNILERFSAQQFPDLHSELNLSSLELGDSALYFCASSVEGQGETQYFGPGTRLLVL.